The clone carrying this TCR beta chain was observed at least ten times. The antigen remains unidentified. TCRdb reprocessed the 5' RACE reads via MiXCR and lists one record per CDR3 protein. The repertoire includes around 250,000 distinct CDR3 sequences, around 10% of them detected once, and 5.5% to 8% sits in the top ten. The CDR3 has 15 amino acids. Per the germline V gene, CDR1 is SGDLS and CDR2 is YYNGEE. V lost 0 bases and J 12 bases, leaving 21 bases between the germline ends. This record comes from a study of CD8 T cells in ankylosing spondylitis. Whole-study results and caveats: Disease-linked clones were reportedly significantly enriched in matched ankylosing spondylitis synovial fluid. Several highly homologous variants formed a TCR beta motif that appeared characteristic of ankylosing spondylitis blood. Clones linked with disease were CD8+ and fairly uncommon in the peripheral blood. Prior literature has documented some motif variants in synovial fluid and blood from reactive arthritis.

The specimen sequenced was blood, either unsorted or a sorted T cell fraction (not recorded which). The receptor was isolated from a male donor with ankylosing spondylitis or in good health (not recorded which). V gene TRBV9 combines with J gene TRBJ1-1; D is possibly TRBD1 (5 bases). CDR3: CASSVGESTGRGPFF. The CDR3 DNA is TGTGCCAGCAGCGTAGGAGAGTCTACGGGGAGGGGACCTTTCTTT.